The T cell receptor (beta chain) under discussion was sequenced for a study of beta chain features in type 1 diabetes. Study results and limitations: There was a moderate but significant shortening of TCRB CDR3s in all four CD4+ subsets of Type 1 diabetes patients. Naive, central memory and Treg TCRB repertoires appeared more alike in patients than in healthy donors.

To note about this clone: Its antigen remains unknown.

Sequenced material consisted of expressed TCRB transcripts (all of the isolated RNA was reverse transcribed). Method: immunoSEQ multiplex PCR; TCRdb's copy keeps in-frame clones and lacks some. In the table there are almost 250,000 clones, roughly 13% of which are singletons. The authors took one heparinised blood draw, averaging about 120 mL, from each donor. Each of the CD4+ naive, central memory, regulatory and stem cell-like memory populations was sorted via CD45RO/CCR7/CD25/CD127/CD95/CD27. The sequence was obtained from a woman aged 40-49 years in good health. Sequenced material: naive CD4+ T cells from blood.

The CDR3 is CASNLRDRVASPLHF. For the CDR3, the DNA is TGTGCCAGCAACCTAAGGGACAGGGTGGCTTCACCCCTCCACTTT. The V gene is TRBV6-6, the J gene TRBJ1-6; 9 nucleotides agree with TRBD1. The germline gives CDR1 MNHNY, CDR2 SVGAGI (reference sequence). The trim removed 7 bases at V and 9 bases at J, leaving 10 bases unmatched. The CDR3 runs 15 residues.